This passage covers 18 T cell receptor beta chains from one sample sequenced in a study of blood T cell repertoires in COVID-19. Clones were read by immunoSEQ multiplex PCR, and TCRdb kept only the in-frame ones, dropping some. Among approximately 290,000 clones listed, approximately 86% were seen once. Specimen: peripheral blood. These receptors originate from a human donor with COVID-19, enrolled during active disease. The donor label of this sample is uncertain.

The J gene is TRBJ1-1, the V gene TRBV11-1, with D possibly matching TRBD1 (5 bases). CDR3 size: 14 residues. From germline, CDR1 is SGHAT and CDR2 FQDESV (reference sequence). V was trimmed by 5 bases and J by 5 bases, leaving 15 bases between them. In DNA form, the CDR3 reads TGTGCCAGCAGCATTCAGGGAATGGAGACTGAAGCTTTCTTT. Its protein is CASSIQGMETEAFF. Complete variable domain (other parts from reference TRBV11-1 and TRBJ1-1): EAEVAQSPRYKITEKSQAVAFWCDPISGHATLYWYRQILGQGPELLVQFQDESVVDDSQLPKDRFSAERLKGVDSTLKIQPAELGDSAMYLCASSIQGMETEAFFGQGTRLTVV.

The CDR3 reads CASSPRTGLQTQYF. CDR3 nucleotide sequence: TGTGCCAGCAGCCCGCGAACAGGGCTCCAGACCCAGTACTTC. The rearrangement joins TRBV5-6 to TRBJ2-5; D perhaps matches TRBD1 (6 bases). Trimming took off 4 bases at V and 6 bases at J, with 16 bases between the two ends. The CDR3 length is 14 residues. Per germline, CDR1 SGHDT and CDR2 YYEEEE.

The chain combines TRBV15 with TRBJ2-1; D is perhaps TRBD2 (6 bases). Germline V gene data show CDR1 as LNHNV and CDR2 as YYDKDF (reference sequence). The CDR3 runs to 16 residues. V was trimmed by 9 bases and J by 7 bases, leaving 25 bases between them. As DNA, the CDR3 is TGTGCCACAGGCCTCCACAGCGGGCCAGGGAGGAATGAGCAGTTCTTC. Amino acid sequence: CATGLHSGPGRNEQFF. Based on the CDR3 plus reference TRBV15 and TRBJ2-1, the full variable domain is DAMVIQNPRYQVTQFGKPVTLSCSQTLNHNVMYWYQQKSSQAPKLLFHYYDKDFNNEADTPDNFQSRRPNTSFCFLDIRSPGLGDTAMYLCATGLHSGPGRNEQFFGPGTRLTVL.

The chain couples TRBV19 to TRBJ1-1; the match to TRBD1 covers 9 bases. Germline values: CDR1 LNHDA, CDR2 SQIVND (reference sequence). This CDR3 has 17 residues. V shed 2 bases and J 4 bases; nucleotides not matched to a gene: 11. The DNA for the CDR3 is TGTGCCAGTAGTATAAGGTTAAGGACAGGGGTGGGCACTGAAGCTTTCTTT. Translating it yields CASSIRLRTGVGTEAFF.

The chain joins TRBV7-3 to TRBJ2-7, with D possibly matching TRBD2 (6 bases). The CDR3 contains 15 residues. V was cut by 1 base and J by 4 bases, with 14 bases left in between. Germline CDR1 SGHTA, CDR2 FQGTGA. CDR3 residues: CASSLNGGTVYEQYF. In nucleotides, the CDR3 is TGTGCCAGCAGCTTAAATGGAGGGACTGTATACGAGCAGTACTTC.

This sequence joins TRBV6-1 and TRBJ2-7, with unresolved D. The germline gives CDR1 MNHNS, CDR2 SASEGT. The CDR3 is 15 amino acids. With 1 base removed from V and 2 bases from J, the gap between germline ends came to 12 bases. This chain's CDR3 is CASSEGPGLTYEQYF. DNA of the CDR3: TGTGCCAGCAGTGAAGGGCCGGGTCTGACCTACGAGCAGTACTTC.

The gene calls are TRBV19 and TRBJ1-2, with 9 bases that match TRBD1. Per the germline V gene, CDR1 is LNHDA and CDR2 is SQIVND (reference sequence). The CDR3 contains 14 residues. V shed 7 bases, J shed 3 bases, and the junction held 6 bases outside the gene matches. CDR3 protein: CASTADRGDYGYTF. CDR3 nucleotide sequence: TGTGCCAGTACGGCTGACAGGGGGGACTATGGCTACACCTTC.

The genes are TRBV9 and TRBJ2-7, with 9 bases aligning to TRBD1. The CDR3 covers 15 residues. V gave up 4 bases and J gave up 5 bases; unmatched junction bases: 10. The V gene's germline CDR1 is SGDLS and CDR2 YYNGEE. CDR3: CASSPSWDREHEQYF. CDR3 bases: TGTGCCAGCAGCCCGAGTTGGGACAGGGAACACGAGCAGTACTTC. Full variable domain (rest looked up from reference TRBV9 and TRBJ2-7): DSGVTQTPKHLITATGQRVTLRCSPRSGDLSVYWYQQSLDQGLQFLIQYYNGEERAKGNILERFSAQQFPDLHSELNLSSLELGDSALYFCASSPSWDREHEQYFGPGTRLTVT.

The chain links TRBV12-2 to TRBJ1-3. TRBV12-2 is a recognized pseudogene. The CDR3 contains 16 residues. CDR3 nucleotide sequence: TGTGCAAGTCGCCCCCGAACGTGTCTGTGGCGGTACACCATATATTTT. Its protein is CASRPRTCLWRYTIYF.

This clone was detected once. The chain has TRBV30 and TRBJ1-1, with 7 bases aligning to TRBD1. CDR3 size: 13 residues. Germline loops: CDR1 GTSNPN, CDR2 SVGIG (reference sequence). J gave up 4 bases and V 4 bases, and 6 bases lay outside the gene matches. CDR3 nucleotide sequence: TGTGCCTGGATGAGACAGGGAGGCACTGAAGCTTTCTTT. As protein: CAWMRQGGTEAFF.

This clone appeared once. The chain links TRBV12-5 to TRBJ2-1; TRBD1 is a possible D gene (6 bases). Germline assignment: CDR1 LGHNT and CDR2 FRNRAP. This CDR3 is 14 amino acids long. The germline V and J ends were trimmed by 1 base and 4 bases, with 8 bases remaining between them. The CDR3 here is CASGLGTEYNEQFF. The CDR3 DNA is TGTGCTAGTGGTTTGGGGACAGAATACAATGAGCAGTTCTTC.

The V and J genes are TRBV18 and TRBJ2-1; the D gene is possibly TRBD2 (6 bases). The ends were cut back, 4 bases at V and 2 bases at J, with 12 bases in the middle. The germline V gene has CDR1 KGHSH and CDR2 LQKENI. The CDR3 loop spans 15 amino acids. As DNA, the CDR3 is TGTGCCAGCTCACAACGACTAGAGGCCTACAATGAGCAGTTCTTC. Protein product: CASSQRLEAYNEQFF. Full variable domain (outside the CDR3, taken from reference TRBV18 and TRBJ2-1): NAGVMQNPRHLVRRRGQEARLRCSPMKGHSHVYWYRQLPEEGLKFMVYLQKENIIDESGMPKERFSAEFPKEGPSILRIQQVVRGDSAAYFCASSQRLEAYNEQFFGPGTRLTVL.

The rearrangement uses TRBV11-2 and TRBJ1-1; 7 positions agree with TRBD1. V gave up 5 bases and J gave up 6 bases; unmatched junction bases: 12. The CDR3 covers 15 residues. Germline assignment: CDR1 SGHAT and CDR2 FQNNGV. CDR3 in amino acids: CASSLHYRGISEAFF. Written as DNA, the CDR3 is TGTGCCAGCAGCCTACACTACAGGGGAATTTCTGAAGCTTTCTTT.

J is TRBJ1-1 and V is TRBV6-6; TRBD1 might be the D (6 bases). The CDR3 contains 16 residues. V gave up 2 bases and J gave up 3 bases, with 16 bases separating them. CDR1 MNHNY and CDR2 SVGAGI come from the germline V gene (reference sequence). CDR3 residues: CASSYGGGAMYTEAFF. The DNA for the CDR3 is TGTGCCAGCAGTTACGGAGGGGGGGCGATGTACACTGAAGCTTTCTTT.

The chain employs TRBV4-3 and TRBJ2-3; D gene unclear. The V gene lost 4 bases and the J gene lost 0 bases, with 5 bases spanning the gap. The CDR3 spans 13 residues. Germline V CDR1 and CDR2: LGHNA, YSLEER. CDR3 in DNA: TGCGCCAGCAGCCGCGGAAGCACAGATACGCAGTATTTT. It translates to CASSRGSTDTQYF.

The chain joins TRBV5-6 to TRBJ2-3, with 9 positions matching TRBD2. Germline values: CDR1 SGHDT, CDR2 YYEEEE. The CDR3 covers 16 residues. The J segment lost 6 bases and the V segment lost 3 bases, leaving 11 bases of the junction unmatched. CDR3 sequence reads: CASSYLAGAEKDTQYF. The DNA of the CDR3 is TGTGCCAGCAGCTATTTAGCGGGAGCGGAGAAGGATACGCAGTATTTT.

The chain links TRBV19 to TRBJ1-5, with TRBD1 identical over 9 bases. Trimming removed 4 bases from V and 0 bases from J; junction bases left unmatched: 10. The CDR3 has 18 residues. The germline CDR1 and CDR2 sequences are LNHDA and SQIVND (reference sequence). CDR3: CASSKGRQGDYSNQPQHF. CDR3 coding DNA: TGTGCCAGTAGTAAGGGGAGACAGGGGGATTATAGCAATCAGCCCCAGCATTTT.

The chain has TRBV14 and TRBJ1-2; D unclear. The CDR3 contains 14 residues. The germline gives CDR1 SGHDN, CDR2 FVKESK. Between the trimmed V and J ends, which lost 2 bases and 4 bases, there was a span of 11 bases. CDR3 sequence: CASSQLALGYGYTF. The CDR3 coding sequence is TGTGCCAGCAGCCAACTTGCCCTAGGCTATGGCTACACCTTC.